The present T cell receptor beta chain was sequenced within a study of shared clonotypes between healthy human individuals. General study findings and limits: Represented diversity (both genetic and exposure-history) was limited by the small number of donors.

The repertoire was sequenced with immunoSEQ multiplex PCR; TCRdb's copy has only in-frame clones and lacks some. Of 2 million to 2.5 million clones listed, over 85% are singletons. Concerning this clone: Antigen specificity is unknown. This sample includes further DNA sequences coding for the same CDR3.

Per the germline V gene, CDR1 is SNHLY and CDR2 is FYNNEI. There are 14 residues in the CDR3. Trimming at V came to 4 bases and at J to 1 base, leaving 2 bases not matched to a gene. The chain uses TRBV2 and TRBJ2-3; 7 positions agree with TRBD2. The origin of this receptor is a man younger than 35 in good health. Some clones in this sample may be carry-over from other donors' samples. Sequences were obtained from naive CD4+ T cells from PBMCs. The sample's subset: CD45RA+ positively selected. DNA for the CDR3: TGTGCCAGCAGTGGCCTAGCGGGCACAGATACGCAGTATTTT. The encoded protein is CASSGLAGTDTQYF.